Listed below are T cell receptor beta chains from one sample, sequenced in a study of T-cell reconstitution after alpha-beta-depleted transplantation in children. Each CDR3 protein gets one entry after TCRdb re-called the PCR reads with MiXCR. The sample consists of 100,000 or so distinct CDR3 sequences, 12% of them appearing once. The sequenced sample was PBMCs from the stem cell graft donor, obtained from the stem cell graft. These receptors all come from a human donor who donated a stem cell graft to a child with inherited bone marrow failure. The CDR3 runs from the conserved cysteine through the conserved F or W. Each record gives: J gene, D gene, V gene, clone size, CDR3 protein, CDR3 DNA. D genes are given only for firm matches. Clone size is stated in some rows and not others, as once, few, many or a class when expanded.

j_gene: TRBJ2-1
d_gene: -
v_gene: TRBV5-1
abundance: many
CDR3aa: CASSLAGLWLNSYNEQFF
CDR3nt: TGCGCCAGCAGCTTGGCCGGCTTGTGGCTCAACTCCTACAATGAGCAGTTCTTC

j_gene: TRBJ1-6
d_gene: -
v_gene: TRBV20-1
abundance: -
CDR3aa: CSAEESSYNSPLHF
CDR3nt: TGCAGTGCAGAGGAGAGCTCCTATAATTCACCCCTCCACTTT

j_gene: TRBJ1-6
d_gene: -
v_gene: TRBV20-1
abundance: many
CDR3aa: CSARDGQGSPLHF
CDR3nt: TGCAGTGCTAGAGATGGGCAGGGTTCACCCCTCCACTTT

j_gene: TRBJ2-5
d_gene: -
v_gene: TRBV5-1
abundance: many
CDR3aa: CASRRDREETQYF
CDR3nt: TGCGCCAGCAGGCGGGACAGAGAAGAGACCCAGTACTTC

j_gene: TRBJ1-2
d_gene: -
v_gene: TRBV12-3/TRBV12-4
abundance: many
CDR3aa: CASSLSTYGYTF
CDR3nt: TGTGCCAGCAGTTTAAGCACCTATGGCTACACCTTC

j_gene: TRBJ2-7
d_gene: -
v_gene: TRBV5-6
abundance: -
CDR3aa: CASSSSGSSYEQYF
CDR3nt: TGTGCCAGCAGCTCCTCAGGTAGCTCCTACGAGCAGTACTTC

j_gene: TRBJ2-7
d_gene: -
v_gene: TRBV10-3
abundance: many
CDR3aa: CAISVEGYEQYF
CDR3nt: TGTGCCATCAGTGTCGAAGGCTACGAGCAGTACTTC

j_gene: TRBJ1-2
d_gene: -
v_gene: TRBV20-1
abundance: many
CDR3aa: CSAFAGTKNYGYTF
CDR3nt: TGCAGTGCTTTTGCCGGGACGAAGAACTATGGCTACACCTTC

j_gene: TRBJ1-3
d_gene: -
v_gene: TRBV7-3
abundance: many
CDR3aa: CASSSLGGVSGNTIYF
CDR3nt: TGTGCCAGCAGCTCCCTAGGAGGGGTCTCTGGAAACACCATATATTTT

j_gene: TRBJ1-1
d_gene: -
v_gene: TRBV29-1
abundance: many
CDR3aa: CSVQGGMNTEAFF
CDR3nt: TGCAGCGTTCAGGGAGGGATGAACACTGAAGCTTTCTTT

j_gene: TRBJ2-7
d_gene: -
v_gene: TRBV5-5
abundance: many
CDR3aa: CASSARSGLRSYEQYF
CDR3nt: TGTGCCAGCAGCGCACGGTCGGGACTCCGCTCCTACGAGCAGTACTTC

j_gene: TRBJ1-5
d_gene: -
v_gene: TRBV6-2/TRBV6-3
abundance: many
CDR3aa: CASSYYSGNQPQHF
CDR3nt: TGTGCCAGCAGTTATTATAGTGGCAATCAGCCCCAGCATTTT

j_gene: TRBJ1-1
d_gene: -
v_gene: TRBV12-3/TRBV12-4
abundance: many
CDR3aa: CASSLHGAEAFF
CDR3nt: TGTGCCAGCAGTTTACATGGCGCTGAAGCTTTCTTT

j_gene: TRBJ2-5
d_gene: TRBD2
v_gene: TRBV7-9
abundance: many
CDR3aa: CASSLTSGRIETQYF
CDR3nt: TGTGCCAGCAGCTTGACTAGCGGGAGAATAGAGACCCAGTACTTC

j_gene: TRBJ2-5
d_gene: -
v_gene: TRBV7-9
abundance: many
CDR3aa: CASSTRTLETQYF
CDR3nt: TGTGCCAGCAGCACTCGGACGCTTGAGACCCAGTACTTC

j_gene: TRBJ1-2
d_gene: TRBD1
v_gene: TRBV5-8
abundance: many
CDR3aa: CASSLAGQGALPNYGYTF
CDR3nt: TGTGCCAGCAGCTTGGCCGGACAGGGGGCTCTACCGAACTATGGCTACACCTTC

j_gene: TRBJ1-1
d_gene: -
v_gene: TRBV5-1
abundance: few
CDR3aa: CASSQTGDRTEAFF
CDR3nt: TGCGCCAGCAGCCAGACAGGAGATCGGACTGAAGCTTTCTTT

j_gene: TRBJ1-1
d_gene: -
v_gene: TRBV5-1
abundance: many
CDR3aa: CASSLRGGSTEAFF
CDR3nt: TGCGCCAGCAGCTTGAGGGGGGGATCCACTGAAGCTTTCTTT

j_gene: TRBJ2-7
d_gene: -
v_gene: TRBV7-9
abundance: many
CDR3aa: CASSPIEPYEQYF
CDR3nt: TGTGCCAGCAGCCCCATTGAGCCCTACGAGCAGTACTTC

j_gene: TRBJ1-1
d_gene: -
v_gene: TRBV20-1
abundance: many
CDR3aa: CSATLGDTEAFF
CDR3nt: TGCAGTGCTACACTAGGGGACACTGAAGCTTTCTTT

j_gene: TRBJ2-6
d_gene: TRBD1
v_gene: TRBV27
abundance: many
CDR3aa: CASSLMGTGGRGANVLTF
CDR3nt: TGTGCCAGCAGTTTAATGGGGACAGGGGGGAGAGGGGCCAACGTCCTGACTTTC

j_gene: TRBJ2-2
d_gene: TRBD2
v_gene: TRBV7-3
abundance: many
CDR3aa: CASSPRLAGGQFSPGELFF
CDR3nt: TGTGCCAGCAGCCCCCGACTAGCGGGGGGGCAATTCTCACCGGGGGAGCTGTTTTTT

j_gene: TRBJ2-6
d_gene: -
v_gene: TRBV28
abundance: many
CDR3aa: CASGDVLTF
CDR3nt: TGTGCCAGCGGGGACGTCCTGACTTTC

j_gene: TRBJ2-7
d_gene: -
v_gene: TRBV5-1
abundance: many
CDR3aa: CASSLATGGAGSYEQYF
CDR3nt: TGCGCCAGCAGCTTGGCCACCGGTGGGGCCGGATCCTACGAGCAGTACTTC

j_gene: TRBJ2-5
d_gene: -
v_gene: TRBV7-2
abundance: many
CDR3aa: CASSSLAGTQETQYF
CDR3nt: TGTGCCAGCAGCTCCCTGGCAGGTACCCAAGAGACCCAGTACTTC

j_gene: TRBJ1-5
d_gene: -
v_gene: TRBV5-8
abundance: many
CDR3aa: CASSLAMTVSSQPQHF
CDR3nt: TGTGCCAGCAGCTTGGCCATGACCGTCTCCAGCCAGCCCCAGCATTTT

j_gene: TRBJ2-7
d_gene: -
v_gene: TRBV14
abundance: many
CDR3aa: CASSQTASYEQYF
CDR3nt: TGTGCCAGCAGCCAGACTGCCTCCTACGAGCAGTACTTC

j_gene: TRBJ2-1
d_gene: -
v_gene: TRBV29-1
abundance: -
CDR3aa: CSVQRVYNEQFF
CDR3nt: TGCAGCGTTCAAAGGGTATACAATGAGCAGTTCTTC

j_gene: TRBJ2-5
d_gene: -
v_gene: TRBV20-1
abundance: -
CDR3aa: CPAGVWETQYF
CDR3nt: TGCCCCGCCGGGGTTTGGGAGACCCAGTACTTC

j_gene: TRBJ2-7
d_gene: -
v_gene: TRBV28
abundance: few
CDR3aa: CASSLRGVRNYEQYF
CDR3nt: TGTGCCAGCAGTTTACGGGGAGTAAGGAACTACGAGCAGTACTTC

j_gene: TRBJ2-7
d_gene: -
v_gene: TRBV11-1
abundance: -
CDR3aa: CASSPGIGSSYEQYF
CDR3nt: TGTGCCAGCAGCCCCGGGATAGGGAGCTCCTACGAGCAGTACTTC

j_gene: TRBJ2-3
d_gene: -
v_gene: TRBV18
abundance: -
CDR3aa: CASSPALTDTQYF
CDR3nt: TGTGCCAGCTCCCCGGCCCTCACAGATACGCAGTATTTT

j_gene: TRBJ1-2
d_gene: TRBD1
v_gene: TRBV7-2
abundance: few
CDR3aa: CASSFGQGDGYTF
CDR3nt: TGTGCCAGCAGCTTCGGACAGGGCGATGGCTACACCTTC

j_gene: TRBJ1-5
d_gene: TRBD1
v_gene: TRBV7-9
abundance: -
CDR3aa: CASSLGGQGRNQPQHF
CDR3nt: TGTGCCAGCAGCTTAGGGGGACAGGGAAGAAATCAGCCCCAGCATTTT

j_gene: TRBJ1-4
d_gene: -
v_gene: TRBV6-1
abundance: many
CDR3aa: CASSVGNREEKLFF
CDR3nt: TGTGCCAGCAGTGTGGGCAATCGTGAAGAAAAACTGTTTTTT

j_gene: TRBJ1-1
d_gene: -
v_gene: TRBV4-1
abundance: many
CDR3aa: CASSQVHRRVNTEAFF
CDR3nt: TGCGCCAGCAGCCAAGTCCACAGGCGTGTGAACACTGAAGCTTTCTTT

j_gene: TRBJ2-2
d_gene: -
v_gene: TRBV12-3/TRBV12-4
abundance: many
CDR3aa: CASSFGHSYGELFF
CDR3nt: TGTGCCAGCAGTTTCGGACACTCCTACGGGGAGCTGTTTTTT

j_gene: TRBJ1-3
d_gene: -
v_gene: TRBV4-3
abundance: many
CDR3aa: CASSQEPGFISGNTIYF
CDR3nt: TGCGCCAGCAGCCAAGAGCCGGGGTTTATCTCTGGAAACACCATATATTTT

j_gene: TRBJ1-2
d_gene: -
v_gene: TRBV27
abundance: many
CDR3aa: CASSFGAGFGGYTF
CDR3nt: TGTGCCAGCAGTTTTGGGGCCGGGTTTGGTGGCTACACCTTC

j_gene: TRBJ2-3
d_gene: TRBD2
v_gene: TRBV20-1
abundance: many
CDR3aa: CSAIGLAGEEDTQYF
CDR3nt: TGCAGTGCTATAGGCTTAGCGGGGGAGGAAGATACGCAGTATTTT

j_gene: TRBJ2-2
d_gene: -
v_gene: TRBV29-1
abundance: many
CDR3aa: CSVLSDTGELFF
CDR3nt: TGCAGCGTCCTCAGTGACACCGGGGAGCTGTTTTTT

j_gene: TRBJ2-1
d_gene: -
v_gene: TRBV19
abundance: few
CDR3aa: CASSTRISPYNEQFF
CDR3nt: TGTGCCAGTAGTACACGGATTTCCCCTTACAATGAGCAGTTCTTC

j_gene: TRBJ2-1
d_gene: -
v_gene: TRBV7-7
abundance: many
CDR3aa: CASSPLAYNEQFF
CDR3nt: TGTGCTAGCAGCCCCCTAGCCTACAATGAGCAGTTCTTC

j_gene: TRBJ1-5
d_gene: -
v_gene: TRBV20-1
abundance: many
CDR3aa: CSASKRIDSNQPQHF
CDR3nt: TGCAGTGCTAGTAAGAGGATCGATAGCAATCAGCCCCAGCATTTT

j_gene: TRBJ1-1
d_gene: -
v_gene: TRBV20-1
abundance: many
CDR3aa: CSARAIGREAFF
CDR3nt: TGCAGTGCTAGAGCTATAGGCCGTGAAGCTTTCTTT

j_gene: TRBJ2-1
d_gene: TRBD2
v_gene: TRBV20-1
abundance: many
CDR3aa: CSAPKRGEDEQFF
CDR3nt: TGCAGTGCTCCAAAGCGGGGGGAGGATGAGCAGTTCTTC

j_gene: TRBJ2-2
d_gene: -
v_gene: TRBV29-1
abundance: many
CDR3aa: CSVVRPTGELFF
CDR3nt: TGCAGCGTTGTCCGGCCCACCGGGGAGCTGTTTTTT

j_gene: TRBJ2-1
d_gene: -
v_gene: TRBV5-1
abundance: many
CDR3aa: CASSPRPYNRNSSYNEQFF
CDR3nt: TGCGCCAGCAGCCCTCGTCCTTACAACAGAAATAGCTCCTACAATGAGCAGTTCTTC

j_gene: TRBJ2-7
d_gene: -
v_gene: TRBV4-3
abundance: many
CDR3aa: CASSQETLGGVGEQYF
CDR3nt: TGCGCCAGCAGCCAAGAGACCTTAGGCGGGGTAGGGGAGCAGTACTTC

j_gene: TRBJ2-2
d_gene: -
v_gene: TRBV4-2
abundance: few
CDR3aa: CASSLSAGTGELFF
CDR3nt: TGTGCCAGCAGCCTATCAGCAGGGACCGGGGAGCTGTTTTTT

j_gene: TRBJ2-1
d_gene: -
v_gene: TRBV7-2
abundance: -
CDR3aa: CASSYDRTPYNEQFF
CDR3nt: TGTGCCAGCAGCTACGACAGGACACCATACAATGAGCAGTTCTTC